The clone carrying this T cell receptor (beta chain) showed up many times. Its target is unknown. The record originates from a study of molecular identifiers for immune sequencing clone quantification. Whole-study results and caveats: Identical TCR molecules that share a barcode could lead to an underestimation of highly expanded clone sizes. One million naive cells reportedly did not prevent detection of spiked Jurkat TCR RNA from one cell.

Naive CD8 T cells, phenotype CD8+CD4-CCR7+CD45RA+, were sorted. Bulk TCR libraries used previously described methods and listed TCR primers. Each CDR3 protein gets one entry after TCRdb re-called the PCR reads with MiXCR. In the table there are roughly 630,000 distinct CDR3 sequences, about 25% of which are singletons. The V end was cut by 5 bases, the J end by 5 bases, with 10 bases between. The length of the CDR3 is 12 residues. Per germline, CDR1 DFQATT and CDR2 SNEGSKA (reference sequence). The chain has TRBV20-1 and TRBJ2-1, with D possibly being TRBD1 or TRBD2 (5 bases each). The sample comprised naive CD8+ T cells from blood, with Jurkat cell RNA spiked in. Subset defined: FACS-sorted CD8+CD4-CCR7+CD45RA+ naive T cells. The sequence was obtained from a human donor in good health. Some libraries in this study had Jurkat cell RNA spiked in. CDR3 loop: CSAGDLNNEQFF. The CDR3 DNA is TGCAGTGCTGGGGACCTAAACAATGAGCAGTTCTTC.